A single sample gave rise to the 21 T cell receptor beta chains below, sequenced in a study of blood T cell repertoires in COVID-19. Assay used: immunoSEQ multiplex PCR; TCRdb lists only in-frame clones, some missing. The sample shows approximately 45,000 clones, 85% to 90% of them seen only once. Sequencing was performed on peripheral blood. The receptors come from a woman at least 80 years old with COVID-19, enrolled during active disease.

A single count supports this clone. The chain has TRBV5-1 and TRBJ2-5, with 13 nucleotides matching TRBD2. This CDR3 contains 18 residues. CDR1 and CDR2 from the germline V gene are SGHRS and YFSETQ. The trim removed 0 bases at V and 5 bases at J, leaving 10 bases unmatched. The DNA of the CDR3 is TGCGCCAGCAGCTTGGCCAGCGGACTAGCGGGGGCGGGGGAGACCCAGTACTTC. Encoded protein: CASSLASGLAGAGETQYF.

This chain joins TRBV7-9 and TRBJ2-1, with unresolved D. V was shortened by 4 bases and J by 9 bases, with 10 bases between the two germline ends. The CDR3 extends over 12 amino acids. Germline CDR1 and CDR2: SEHNR and FQNEAQ (reference sequence). CDR3 in amino acids: CASSSQSGEQFF. Here the CDR3 DNA reads TGTGCCAGCAGCTCACAGTCTGGTGAGCAGTTCTTC.

CDR3 protein: CASSLGRSDTQYF. The DNA for the CDR3 is TGTGCCAGCAGTCTAGGAAGGTCAGATACGCAGTATTTT. The rearrangement uses TRBV2 and TRBJ2-3; no definite D call. This CDR3 is built from 13 residues. Trimming cost V 5 bases and J 4 bases, with 10 bases left between them. Germline assignment: CDR1 SNHLY and CDR2 FYNNEI.

This clone was found once. This rearrangement joins TRBV27 to TRBJ2-1; 8 bases map to TRBD2. This CDR3 has 23 amino acids. The germline V gene encodes CDR1 MNHEY and CDR2 SMNVEV (reference sequence). The V gene end was trimmed by 1 base and the J gene end by 5 bases; junction bases not matched to a gene: 28. DNA of the CDR3: TGTGCCAGCAGTTTATGGTCCCGTAGAAGCGGGAGCCCCTTAGGGGCCCTCCACAATGAGCAGTTCTTC. It yields the protein CASSLWSRRSGSPLGALHNEQFF.

V and J are TRBV11-3 and TRBJ2-3; TRBD2 agrees at 7 bases. The CDR3 consists of 15 residues. Germline-derived CDR1 and CDR2 are SGHNT and YENEEA. Trimming at V came to 2 bases and at J to 6 bases, leaving 8 bases not matched to a gene. The CDR3, as DNA: TGTGCCAGCAGCTTATACGGGGGGAGCATGGATACGCAGTATTTT. Protein product: CASSLYGGSMDTQYF.

This chain joins TRBV29-1 and TRBJ2-2; TRBD2 is a possible D gene (5 bases). Germline V gene data show CDR1 as SQVTM and CDR2 as ANQGSEA. V lost 6 bases and J lost 7, with 18 bases in between. The CDR3 spans 14 residues. CDR3 nucleotide sequence: TGCAGCGTCCGATTCCACCTAGCAGACGGGGAGCTGTTTTTT. Translating gives CSVRFHLADGELFF.

The V call is TRBV9, the J call TRBJ1-2; 8 bases align to TRBD1. Germline CDR1 SGDLS, CDR2 YYNGEE. The V and J ends lost 0 bases and 7 bases, in that order; junction bases with no gene match: 8. This CDR3 has 15 residues. CDR3 sequence reads: CASSVEPRGRGGYTF. CDR3 DNA: TGTGCCAGCAGCGTAGAACCCAGGGGGCGGGGTGGCTACACCTTC.

V gene TRBV7-2 combines with J gene TRBJ2-4; the match to TRBD1 covers 10 bases. The CDR3 runs to 14 residues. Germline CDR1 and CDR2: SGHTA and FQGNSA. V lost 3 bases, J lost 7 bases, and 3 bases stayed unmatched. The CDR3: CASSFGQGGNIQYF. CDR3 DNA: TGTGCCAGCAGCTTTGGACAGGGGGGTAACATTCAGTACTTC.

The chain has TRBV9 and TRBJ2-2; D might be TRBD1 (6 bases). The germline V gene has CDR1 SGDLS and CDR2 YYNGEE. The V gene lost 2 bases and the J gene lost 2 bases, with 16 bases spanning the gap. The CDR3 spans 17 residues. CDR3 loop: CASSVYPTGSNTGELFF. CDR3 in DNA: TGTGCCAGCAGCGTTTACCCGACAGGATCCAACACCGGGGAGCTGTTTTTT.

J is TRBJ2-7 and V is TRBV27, with 7 positions matching TRBD1. The V gene's germline CDR1 is MNHEY and CDR2 SMNVEV (reference sequence). The V segment lost 2 bases and the J segment 6 bases; nucleotides outside the gene matches: 13. The CDR3 totals 16 residues. CDR3 DNA: TGTGCCAGCAGTTTAAATGGAGACAGGGTGGTCATCGAGCAGTACTTC. Its translation: CASSLNGDRVVIEQYF.

DNA for the CDR3: TGTGCCAGCAGTTTTTTTCAACAAACATACACCTTC. It translates to CASSFFQQTYTF. The chain carries TRBV12-3 or TRBV12-4 and TRBJ1-2; D gene uncertain. The germline V and J ends were trimmed by 3 bases and 11 bases, with 13 bases remaining between them. There are 12 residues in the CDR3.

The genes are TRBV2 and TRBJ2-2; D unclear. Germline V gene sequence: CDR1 SNHLY, CDR2 FYNNEI. The CDR3 length is 13 residues. V was clipped by 0 bases and J by 6 bases, with 5 bases between them. The CDR3 reads CASSEARSGELFF. CDR3 nucleotide sequence: TGTGCCAGCAGTGAAGCTCGGTCCGGGGAGCTGTTTTTT.

The chain joins TRBV20-1 to TRBJ1-5; D remains unclear. The CDR3 is made up of 13 amino acids. Germline CDR1 DFQATT, CDR2 SNEGSKA (reference sequence). Trimming removed 4 bases from V and 3 bases from J, with 10 bases in between. CDR3 DNA: TGCAGTGCTAATGAACAGAACAATCAGCCCCAGCATTTT. Residues: CSANEQNNQPQHF.

The genes are TRBV18 and TRBJ1-3; possibly TRBD1 for D (5 bases). The germline gives CDR1 KGHSH, CDR2 LQKENI. Trimming took 3 bases from V and 4 from J, leaving 13 bases between them. CDR3 size: 15 residues. The CDR3 coding sequence is TGTGCCAGCTCACCCGGCCTGGGGCCCGGAAACACCATATATTTT. Amino acids: CASSPGLGPGNTIYF. The whole variable domain, filled in from reference TRBV18 and TRBJ1-3, reads NAGVMQNPRHLVRRRGQEARLRCSPMKGHSHVYWYRQLPEEGLKFMVYLQKENIIDESGMPKERFSAEFPKEGPSILRIQQVVRGDSAAYFCASSPGLGPGNTIYFGEGSWLTVV.

The chain carries TRBV5-4 and TRBJ1-4, with 7 bases fitting TRBD1. The CDR3 runs to 17 residues. The ends lost 4 bases at V and 0 bases at J; junction bases unmatched: 9. CDR1 and CDR2 (germline): SGHNT, YYREEE (reference sequence). The CDR3 nucleotides read TGTGCCAGCAGCCACAACAGGGGACTCTCAACTAATGAAAAACTGTTTTTT. Its protein product is CASSHNRGLSTNEKLFF.

The CDR3: CASRTTTGELFF. The CDR3 DNA follows: TGCGCCAGCAGGACAACTACCGGGGAGCTGTTTTTT. The chain combines TRBV10-1 with TRBJ2-2; D unclear. The CDR3 runs 12 residues. CDR1 and CDR2 (germline): WNHNN, SYGVQD (reference sequence). V gave up 6 bases and J gave up 5 bases, with 7 bases separating them.

The V gene is TRBV10-3, the J gene TRBJ1-6; a weak D match, TRBD1 (6 bases). V was clipped by 3 bases and J by 1 base, with 16 bases between them. CDR3 length equals 18 residues. CDR1 is ENHRY and CDR2 is SYGVKD in the germline V gene. CDR3 protein: CAISDPRGLRSYNSPLHF. The CDR3 DNA reads as TGTGCCATCAGTGACCCGAGGGGGTTACGTTCCTATAATTCACCCCTCCACTTT.

The chain joins TRBV19 to TRBJ1-5, with unresolved D. Germline V CDR1 and CDR2: LNHDA, SQIVND (reference sequence). The CDR3 length is 15 residues. V lost 3 bases to trimming and J lost 3 bases, with 12 bases between them. The DNA of the CDR3 is TGTGCCAGTAGTATTGAGGGATTTCCCAATCAGCCCCAGCATTTT. Its translation is CASSIEGFPNQPQHF.

The chain has TRBV5-1 and TRBJ2-3; D may be TRBD2 (5 bases). Germline loops: CDR1 SGHRS, CDR2 YFSETQ. The CDR3 length is 11 residues. Trimming took 7 bases from V and 4 from J, leaving 7 bases between them. CDR3 coding DNA: TGCGCCAGCTCGAGGGCAGATACGCAGTATTTT. Encoded protein: CASSRADTQYF.

This chain connects TRBV18 to TRBJ1-1; D remains ambiguous. Germline V CDR1 and CDR2: KGHSH, LQKENI. Trimming removed 4 bases from V and 3 bases from J, with 3 bases in between. The CDR3 runs 11 residues. The CDR3 spells CASSLDTEAFF. The CDR3 DNA reads TGTGCCAGCTCACTAGACACTGAAGCTTTCTTT.

The gene calls are TRBV28 and TRBJ2-7, with TRBD2 matching over 14 bases. V was clipped by 5 bases and J by 7 bases; unmatched bases: 16. This CDR3 has 18 residues. Looked up from germline, CDR1 is MDHEN and CDR2 is SYDVKM. As DNA, the CDR3 is TGTGCCAGCAGTACGGCCCCTCAGACTAGCGGGAGGGTCGGGGAGCAGTACTTC. As protein: CASSTAPQTSGRVGEQYF. Combining the CDR3 with reference TRBV28 and TRBJ2-7 gives the whole variable domain DVKVTQSSRYLVKRTGEKVFLECVQDMDHENMFWYRQDPGLGLRLIYFSYDVKMKEKGDIPEGYSVSREKKERFSLILESASTNQTSMYLCASSTAPQTSGRVGEQYFGPGTRLTVT.